The 22 T cell receptor beta chains presented below share a single source sample, sequenced in a study of PD-1 blockade in mismatch repair-deficient tumors. Only in-frame clones appear in the TCRdb table, and some are missing; sequencing was by immunoSEQ multiplex PCR. The sample records about 15,000 clones, roughly four fifths being singletons. The time point: roughly ten-day in vitro stimulation with candidate neoantigen peptide 5. Their antigens are not known. This sample comprised cells cultured in vitro, obtained from a patient treated with pembrolizumab. The origin of the receptors is an adult with mismatch repair-deficient cancer.

J is TRBJ2-5 and V is TRBV28, with D tentatively TRBD1 (8 bases). CDR3 length: 19 residues. Trimming removed 3 bases from V and 3 bases from J, with 26 bases in between. From germline, CDR1 is MDHEN and CDR2 SYDVKM. CDR3 in DNA: TGTGCCAGCAGTTTTGGACAGGGAAAGGGGGGGATTGCGGAAGAGACCCAGTACTTC. This encodes CASSFGQGKGGIAEETQYF.

V usage is TRBV28 and J usage is TRBJ1-3; D is uncertain. The germline V and J ends were trimmed by 5 bases and 0 bases, with 11 bases remaining between them. This CDR3 region has 15 residues. The germline CDR1 and CDR2 sequences are MDHEN and SYDVKM. CDR3 loop: CASSPTGDSGNTIYF. CDR3 sequence (DNA): TGTGCCAGCAGTCCCACCGGGGACTCTGGAAACACCATATATTTT.

This sequence joins TRBV15 and TRBJ2-1; D may correspond to TRBD1 or TRBD2 (5 bases each). V was shortened by 5 bases and J by 4 bases, with 9 bases between the two germline ends. This CDR3 is 13 amino acids long. Germline V CDR1 and CDR2: LNHNV, YYDKDF (reference sequence). The CDR3 region is CATSLGRYNEQFF. The CDR3 coding sequence is TGTGCCACCAGCCTGGGACGGTACAATGAGCAGTTCTTC.

The chain employs TRBV19 and TRBJ1-5; D may be TRBD1 (5 bases). The CDR3 length is 17 residues. V lost 8 bases and J lost 2, with 22 bases in between. Germline V lookup: CDR1 LNHDA, CDR2 SQIVND (reference sequence). The CDR3: CASSPLDIGFRNQPQHF. The CDR3 DNA reads TGTGCCAGTTCCCCCTTGGACATTGGGTTTCGCAATCAGCCCCAGCATTTT.

V is TRBV30 and J is TRBJ1-2; no reliable D call. From germline, CDR1 is GTSNPN and CDR2 SVGIG (reference sequence). The CDR3 extends over 13 amino acids. V was cut by 2 bases and J by 1 base, with 8 bases left in between. DNA for the CDR3: TGTGCCTGGAGTCTTGGGATTAACTATGGCTACACCTTC. This codes for CAWSLGINYGYTF. Full variable domain (remainder filled in from reference TRBV30 and TRBJ1-2): SQTIHQWPATLVQPVGSPLSLECTVEGTSNPNLYWYRQAAGRGLQLLFYSVGIGQISSEVPQNLSASRPQDRQFILSSKKLLLSDSGFYLCAWSLGINYGYTFGSGTRLTVV.

The chain joins TRBV30 to TRBJ2-6; D is perhaps TRBD2 (6 bases). Per germline, CDR1 GTSNPN and CDR2 SVGIG (reference sequence). This CDR3 is 17 amino acids long. V was shortened by 5 bases and J by 0 bases, with 17 bases between the two germline ends. The CDR3, as DNA: TGTGCCTGGGCCCAGGGACTCACGAGCTCTGGGGCCAACGTCCTGACTTTC. Its protein product is CAWAQGLTSSGANVLTF.

The chain uses TRBV15 and TRBJ1-1, with D unresolved. The CDR3 is made up of 13 amino acids. V dropped 2 bases and J dropped 1 base, with 5 bases sitting between them. Germline-derived CDR1 and CDR2 are LNHNV and YYDKDF (reference sequence). Here the CDR3 reads CATSRQSNTEAFF. As DNA, the CDR3 is TGTGCCACCAGCAGACAGTCGAACACTGAAGCTTTCTTT.

This clone was seen a few times. This chain connects TRBV2 to TRBJ2-3; no clear D gene. The CDR3 is made up of 15 amino acids. CDR1 SNHLY and CDR2 FYNNEI come from the germline V gene. The ends were cut back, 6 bases at V and 0 bases at J, with 13 bases in the middle. The CDR3 DNA reads as TGTGCCAGCAGAAGTACCCCGAGGAGCACAGATACGCAGTATTTT. Amino acid sequence: CASRSTPRSTDTQYF.

The J gene is TRBJ2-7, the V gene TRBV11-3; 8 nucleotides match TRBD1. The ends lost 3 bases at V and 6 bases at J; junction bases unmatched: 1. From germline, CDR1 is SGHNT and CDR2 YENEEA. This CDR3 is 12 amino acids long. CDR3 sequence (DNA): TGTGCCAGCAGCTTCGACAGGGGCGAGCAGTACTTC. Its translation is CASSFDRGEQYF. The full variable domain, rest sourced from reference TRBV11-3 and TRBJ2-7, is EAGVVQSPRYKIIEKKQPVAFWCNPISGHNTLYWYLQNLGQGPELLIRYENEEAVDDSQLPKDRFSAERLKGVDSTLKIQPAELGDSAVYLCASSFDRGEQYFGPGTRLTVT.

The chain has TRBV29-1 and TRBJ2-7; D tentatively reads TRBD1 or TRBD2 (6 bases each). CDR3 size: 15 residues. Germline CDR1 reads SQVTM; CDR2 reads ANQGSEA. Trimming removed 7 bases from V and 0 bases from J, with 19 bases in between. CDR3: CSAVGSGARSYEQYF. The CDR3 DNA follows: TGCAGCGCCGTAGGCTCGGGGGCCCGCTCCTACGAGCAGTACTTC.

The CDR3 loop reads CASSLEGNTEAFF. The CDR3, as DNA: TGTGCCAGCAGCTTAGAAGGGAACACTGAAGCTTTCTTT. The J gene is TRBJ1-1, the V gene TRBV7-9, with no clear D. Germline V CDR1 and CDR2: SEHNR, FQNEAQ (reference sequence). The CDR3 has 13 amino acids. Trimming took off 1 base at V and 1 base at J, with 4 bases between the two ends.

The chain joins TRBV9 to TRBJ1-1; D gene unclear. V lost 0 bases and J lost 0, with 12 bases in between. Looked up from germline, CDR1 is SGDLS and CDR2 is YYNGEE. This CDR3 is built from 16 residues. The CDR3 DNA sequence: TGTGCCAGCAGCGTAGCTTTACAACCCATGAACACTGAAGCTTTCTTT. Translating gives CASSVALQPMNTEAFF.

The chain links TRBV28 to TRBJ2-7; D not resolved. Germline CDR1 is MDHEN and CDR2 is SYDVKM. The V end lost 4 bases, the J end lost 3 bases, and 4 bases lay between the germline ends. The CDR3 covers 11 residues. This CDR3 reads CASSSFYEQYF. The CDR3 region has the DNA TGTGCCAGCAGTTCCTTCTACGAGCAGTACTTC.

V and J are TRBV5-4 and TRBJ2-1, with 13 bases fitting TRBD2. J gave up 8 bases and V 5 bases, and 7 bases lay outside the gene matches. The CDR3 runs to 15 residues. Germline lookup yields CDR1 SGHNT and CDR2 YYREEE (reference sequence). The CDR3 spells CASRPGTSGMDEQFF. The CDR3 DNA follows: TGTGCCAGCAGACCTGGGACTAGCGGGATGGATGAGCAGTTCTTC.

Of note for this clone: The sample contains more than one DNA sequence encoding this CDR3. The chain has TRBV29-1 and TRBJ2-5, with D possibly TRBD1 on 5 matching bases. The germline gives CDR1 SQVTM, CDR2 ANQGSEA. The CDR3 sequence is 12 residues long. Trimming removed 4 bases at V and 2 bases at J, with 8 bases between. CDR3 DNA sequence: TGCAGCGTTGCGACAGCTCAAGAGACCCAGTACTTC. It translates to CSVATAQETQYF. Together with reference TRBV29-1 and TRBJ2-5, the CDR3 gives the full variable domain: SAVISQKPSRDICQRGTSLTIQCQVDSQVTMMFWYRQQPGQSLTLIATANQGSEATYESGFVIDKFPISRPNLTFSTLTVSNMSPEDSSIYLCSVATAQETQYFGPGTRLLVL.

V gene TRBV30 combines with J gene TRBJ1-2; D uncertain. Germline assignment: CDR1 GTSNPN and CDR2 SVGIG (reference sequence). With 0 bases removed from V and 2 bases from J, the gap between germline ends came to 10 bases. The CDR3 is 14 residues long. The CDR3 nucleotides read TGTGCCTGGAGTGTATTCCGGAGAAACTATGGCTACACCTTC. Translation gives CAWSVFRRNYGYTF. The full variable domain, completed using reference TRBV30 and TRBJ1-2, is SQTIHQWPATLVQPVGSPLSLECTVEGTSNPNLYWYRQAAGRGLQLLFYSVGIGQISSEVPQNLSASRPQDRQFILSSKKLLLSDSGFYLCAWSVFRRNYGYTFGSGTRLTVV.

The chain combines TRBV7-3 with TRBJ2-3; 14 nucleotides match TRBD2. CDR1 SGHTA and CDR2 FQGTGA come from the germline V gene. Unmatched junction bases numbered 8, after V lost 4 bases and J lost 8 bases. The CDR3 loop spans 16 amino acids. The CDR3, as DNA: TGTGCCAGCAGCTCTGAGACTAGCGGGAGGGCGGGTACGCAGTATTTT. Translation: CASSSETSGRAGTQYF. Full variable domain (missing parts from reference TRBV7-3 and TRBJ2-3): GAGVSQTPSNKVTEKGKYVELRCDPISGHTALYWYRQSLGQGPEFLIYFQGTGAADDSGLPNDRFFAVRPEGSVSTLKIQRTERGDSAVYLCASSSETSGRAGTQYFGPGTRLTVL.

The rearrangement uses TRBV7-8 and TRBJ2-5; either TRBD1 or TRBD2 may supply D (5 bases each). V lost 3 bases to trimming and J lost 4 bases, with 18 bases between them. Germline CDR1 is SGHVS and CDR2 is FQNEAQ. This CDR3 is 16 amino acids long. The CDR3 nucleotides are TGTGCCAGCAGCTTTCGGTCGGGGACCCTACCAGAGACCCAGTACTTC. The encoded protein is CASSFRSGTLPETQYF.

The chain employs TRBV5-1 and TRBJ2-3; possibly TRBD2 for D (5 bases). Germline V gives CDR1 SGHRS, CDR2 YFSETQ. There are 14 residues in the CDR3. Trimming removed 0 bases from V and 2 bases from J, with 7 bases in between. The CDR3 region has the DNA TGCGCCAGCAGCTTGGGAGGACTCACAGATACGCAGTATTTT. Residues: CASSLGGLTDTQYF. Full variable domain (missing parts from reference TRBV5-1 and TRBJ2-3): KAGVTQTPRYLIKTRGQQVTLSCSPISGHRSVSWYQQTPGQGLQFLFEYFSETQRNKGNFPGRFSGRQFSNSRSEMNVSTLELGDSALYLCASSLGGLTDTQYFGPGTRLTVL.

The chain has TRBV19 and TRBJ2-3; 7 nucleotides agree with TRBD2. The germline V gene encodes CDR1 LNHDA and CDR2 SQIVND (reference sequence). V lost 0 bases and J lost 10; bases outside the gene matches: 7. The CDR3 loop spans 14 amino acids. The CDR3 DNA reads TGTGCCAGTAGTATAGATCCGGGGAGGGGTTCGCAGTATTTT. It specifies CASSIDPGRGSQYF.

The chain uses TRBV6-1 and TRBJ2-7, with 12 bases lining up with TRBD2. Unmatched junction bases numbered 5, after V lost 5 bases and J lost 3 bases. CDR1 and CDR2 (germline): MNHNS, SASEGT. The CDR3 has 15 amino acids. CDR3 sequence reads: CASSPQGLAGYEQYF. CDR3 nucleotide sequence: TGTGCCAGCAGTCCCCAGGGACTAGCGGGCTACGAGCAGTACTTC.

V gene TRBV2 combines with J gene TRBJ2-1; possibly TRBD1 for D (5 bases). Deletions cut 6 bases from V and 4 bases from J, with 19 bases between. Germline CDR1 SNHLY, CDR2 FYNNEI. The CDR3 has 16 amino acids. Written as DNA, the CDR3 is TGTGCCAGCAGCGCAGGTCAGGGTACCCGGTACAATGAGCAGTTCTTC. Translated, it gives CASSAGQGTRYNEQFF.